These 6 T cell receptor beta chains were sequenced from one sample in a study of shared clonotypes between healthy human individuals. Profiled with immunoSEQ multiplex PCR; TCRdb holds only in-frame clones, not every one. Among 470,000 or so clones listed, approximately 78% were seen once. Sequencing input: PBMCs. These receptors originate from a middle-aged woman in good health. Some clones in this sample may be carry-over from other donors' samples.

This chain joins TRBV14 and TRBJ1-1; D is perhaps TRBD1 (5 bases). Trimming took 1 base from V and 2 from J, leaving 17 bases between them. The CDR3 spans 17 residues. CDR1 and CDR2 from the germline V gene are SGHDN and FVKESK. In DNA, the CDR3 is TGTGCCAGCAGCCAAGTAGGGCCCCTTGGGGACAACACTGAAGCTTTCTTT. Translated: CASSQVGPLGDNTEAFF.

This clone was picked up one time. The chain has TRBV10-3 and TRBJ2-2, with D unresolved. CDR3 length equals 13 residues. V shed 3 bases and J shed 4 bases, with 6 bases lying between them. Germline values: CDR1 ENHRY, CDR2 SYGVKD. The CDR3 sequence is CAISESVTGELFF. DNA of the CDR3: TGTGCCATCAGTGAATCTGTCACCGGGGAGCTGTTTTTT.

J is TRBJ2-7 and V is TRBV4-2, with 8 bases matching TRBD2. The trim removed 0 bases at V and 6 bases at J, leaving 16 bases unmatched. Germline lookup yields CDR1 LGHNA and CDR2 YNFKEQ. This CDR3 is built from 18 residues. The CDR3 region is CASSQEGGYRAGVAEQYF. DNA for the CDR3: TGTGCCAGCAGCCAAGAGGGGGGTTATAGAGCGGGAGTGGCCGAGCAGTACTTC.

This chain joins TRBV10-3 and TRBJ1-2; D might be TRBD1 (6 bases). The ends were cut back, 4 bases at V and 6 bases at J, with 12 bases in the middle. Germline V gives CDR1 ENHRY, CDR2 SYGVKD. The CDR3 totals 13 residues. The CDR3 reads CAISVPGDHGYTF. The CDR3 nucleotides read TGTGCCATCAGTGTGCCAGGGGATCATGGCTACACCTTC.

V is TRBV7-6 and J is TRBJ1-1; TRBD1 might be the D (6 bases). V was pared by 5 bases and J by 6 bases, with 22 bases between. CDR1 is SGHVS, CDR2 FNYEAQ, per germline. The CDR3 consists of 16 residues. CDR3 in DNA: TGTGCCAGCAGCCAAATTCTTAGGACAGCGGGGGCTGAAGCTTTCTTT. Translated: CASSQILRTAGAEAFF.

The V call is TRBV6-4, the J call TRBJ2-1, with no clear D. Trimming stripped 4 bases from V and 9 bases from J, with 7 bases between. The CDR3 extends over 11 amino acids. Germline CDR1 and CDR2: MRHNA and SNTAGT. In DNA, the CDR3 is TGTGCCAGCAGTGGGGGTACTGAGCAGTTCTTC. It yields the protein CASSGGTEQFF.